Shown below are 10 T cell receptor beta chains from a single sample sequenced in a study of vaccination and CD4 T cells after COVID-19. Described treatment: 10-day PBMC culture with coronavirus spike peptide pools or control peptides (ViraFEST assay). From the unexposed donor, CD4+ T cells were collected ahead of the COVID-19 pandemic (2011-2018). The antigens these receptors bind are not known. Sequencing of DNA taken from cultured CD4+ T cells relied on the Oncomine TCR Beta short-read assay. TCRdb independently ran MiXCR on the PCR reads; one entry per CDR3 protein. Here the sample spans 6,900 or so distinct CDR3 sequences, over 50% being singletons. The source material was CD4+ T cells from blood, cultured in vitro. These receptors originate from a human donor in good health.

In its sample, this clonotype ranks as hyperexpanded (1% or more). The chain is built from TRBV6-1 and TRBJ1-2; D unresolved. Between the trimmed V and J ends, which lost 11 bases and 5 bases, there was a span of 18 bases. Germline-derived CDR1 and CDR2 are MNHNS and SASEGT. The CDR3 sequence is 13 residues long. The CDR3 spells CAAAALGLYGYTF. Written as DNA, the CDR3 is TGTGCCGCGGCAGCCCTAGGGTTATATGGCTACACCTTC.

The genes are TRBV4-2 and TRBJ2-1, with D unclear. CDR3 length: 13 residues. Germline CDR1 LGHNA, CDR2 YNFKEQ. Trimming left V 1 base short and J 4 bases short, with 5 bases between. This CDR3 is CASSQGPYNEQFF. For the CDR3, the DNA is TGTGCCAGCAGCCAAGGCCCATACAATGAGCAGTTCTTC.

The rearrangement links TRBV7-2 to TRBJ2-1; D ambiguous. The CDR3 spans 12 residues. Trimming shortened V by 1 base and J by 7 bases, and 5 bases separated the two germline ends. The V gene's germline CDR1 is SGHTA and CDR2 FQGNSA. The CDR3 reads CASSLERNEQFF. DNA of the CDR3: TGTGCCAGCAGCTTAGAGAGGAATGAGCAGTTCTTC. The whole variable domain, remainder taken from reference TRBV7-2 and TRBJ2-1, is GAGVSQSPSNKVTEKGKDVELRCDPISGHTALYWYRQSLGQGLEFLIYFQGNSAPDKSGLPSDRFSAERTGGSVSTLTIQRTQQEDSAVYLCASSLERNEQFFGPGTRLTVL.

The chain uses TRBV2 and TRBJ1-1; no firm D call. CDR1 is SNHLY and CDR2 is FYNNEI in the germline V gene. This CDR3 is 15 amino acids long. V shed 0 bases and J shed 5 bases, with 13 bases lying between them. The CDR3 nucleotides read TGTGCCAGCAGTGAAGCTGCAGGTTGGGCGACTGAAGCTTTCTTT. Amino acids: CASSEAAGWATEAFF.

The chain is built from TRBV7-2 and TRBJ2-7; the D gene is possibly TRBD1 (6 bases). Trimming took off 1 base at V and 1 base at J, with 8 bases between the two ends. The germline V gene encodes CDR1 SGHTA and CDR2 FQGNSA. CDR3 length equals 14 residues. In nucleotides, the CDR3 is TGTGCCAGCAGCTTAGATACAGGGTCCTACGAGCAGTACTTC. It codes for CASSLDTGSYEQYF.

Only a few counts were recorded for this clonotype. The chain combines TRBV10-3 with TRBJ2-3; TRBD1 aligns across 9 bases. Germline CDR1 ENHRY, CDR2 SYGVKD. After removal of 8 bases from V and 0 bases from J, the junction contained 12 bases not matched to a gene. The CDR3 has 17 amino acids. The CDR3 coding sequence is TGTGCCATCCGACCGGGACAGGGATTTGGTAGCACAGATACGCAGTATTTT. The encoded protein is CAIRPGQGFGSTDTQYF.

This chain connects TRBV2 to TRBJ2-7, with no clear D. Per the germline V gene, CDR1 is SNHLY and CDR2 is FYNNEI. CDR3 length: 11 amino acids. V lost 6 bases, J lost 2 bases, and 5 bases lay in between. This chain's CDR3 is CASRETYEQYF. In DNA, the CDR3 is TGTGCCAGCAGGGAGACCTACGAGCAGTACTTC.

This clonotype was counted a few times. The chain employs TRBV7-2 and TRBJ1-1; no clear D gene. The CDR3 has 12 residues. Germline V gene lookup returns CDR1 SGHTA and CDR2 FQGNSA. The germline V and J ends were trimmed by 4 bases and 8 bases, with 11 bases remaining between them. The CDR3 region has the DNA TGTGCCAGCAGCTCTTCGGCGCGGGAAGCTTTCTTT. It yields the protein CASSSSAREAFF.

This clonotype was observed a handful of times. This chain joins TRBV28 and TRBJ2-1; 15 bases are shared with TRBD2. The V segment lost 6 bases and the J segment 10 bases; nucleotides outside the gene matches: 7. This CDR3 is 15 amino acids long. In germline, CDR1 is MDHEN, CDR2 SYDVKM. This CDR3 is CASRIGLAGGIEQFF. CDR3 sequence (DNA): TGTGCCAGCAGGATAGGACTAGCGGGAGGGATAGAGCAGTTCTTC.

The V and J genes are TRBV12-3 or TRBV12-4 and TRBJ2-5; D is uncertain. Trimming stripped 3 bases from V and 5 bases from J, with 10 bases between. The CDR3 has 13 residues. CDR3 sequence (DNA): TGTGCCAGCAGTTTGGTTGGGTGGGAGACCCAGTACTTC. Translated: CASSLVGWETQYF.